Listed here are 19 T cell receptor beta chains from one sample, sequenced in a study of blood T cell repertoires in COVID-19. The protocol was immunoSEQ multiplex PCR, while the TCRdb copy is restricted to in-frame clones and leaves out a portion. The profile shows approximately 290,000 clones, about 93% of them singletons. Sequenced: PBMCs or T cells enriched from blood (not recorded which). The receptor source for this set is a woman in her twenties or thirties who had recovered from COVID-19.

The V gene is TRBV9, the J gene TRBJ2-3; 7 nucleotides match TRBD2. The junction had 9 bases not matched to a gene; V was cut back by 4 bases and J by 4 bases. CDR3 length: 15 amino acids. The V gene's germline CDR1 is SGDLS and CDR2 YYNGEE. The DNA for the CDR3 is TGTGCCAGCAGCCAATGGGGGGGGGTGGCAGATACGCAGTATTTT. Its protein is CASSQWGGVADTQYF.

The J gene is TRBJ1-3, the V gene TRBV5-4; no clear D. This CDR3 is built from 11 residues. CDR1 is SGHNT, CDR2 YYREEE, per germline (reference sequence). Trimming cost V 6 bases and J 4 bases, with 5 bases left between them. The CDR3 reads CASIGGNTIYF. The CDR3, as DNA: TGTGCCAGCATTGGCGGAAACACCATATATTTT.

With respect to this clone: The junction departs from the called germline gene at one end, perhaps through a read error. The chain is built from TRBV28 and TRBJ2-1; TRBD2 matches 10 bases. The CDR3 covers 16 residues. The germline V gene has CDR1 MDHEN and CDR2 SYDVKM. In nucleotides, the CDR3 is TGTGCCAGCAGTTTCGGACTAGCGGAGGTCTACCATGAGCAGTTCTTC. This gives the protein CASSFGLAEVYHEQFF.

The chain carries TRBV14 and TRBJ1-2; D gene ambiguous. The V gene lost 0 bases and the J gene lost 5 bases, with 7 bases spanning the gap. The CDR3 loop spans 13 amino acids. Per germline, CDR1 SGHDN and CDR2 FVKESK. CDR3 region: CASSQDMRYGYTF. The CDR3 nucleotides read TGTGCCAGCAGCCAAGATATGCGTTATGGCTACACCTTC.

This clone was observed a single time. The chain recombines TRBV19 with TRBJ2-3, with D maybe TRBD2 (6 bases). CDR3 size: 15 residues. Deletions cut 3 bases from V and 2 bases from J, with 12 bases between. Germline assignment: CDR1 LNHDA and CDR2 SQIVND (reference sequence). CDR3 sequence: CASSIRLAYTDTQYF. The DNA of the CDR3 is TGTGCCAGTAGTATCCGCCTAGCGTACACAGATACGCAGTATTTT.

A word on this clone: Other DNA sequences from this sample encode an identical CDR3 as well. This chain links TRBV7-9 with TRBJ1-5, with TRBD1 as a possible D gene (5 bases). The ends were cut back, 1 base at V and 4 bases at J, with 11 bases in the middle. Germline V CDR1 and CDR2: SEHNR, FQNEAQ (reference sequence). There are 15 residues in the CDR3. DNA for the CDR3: TGTGCCAGCAGCTTAGGTCCAGGGTTTAATCAGCCCCAGCATTTT. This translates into CASSLGPGFNQPQHF.

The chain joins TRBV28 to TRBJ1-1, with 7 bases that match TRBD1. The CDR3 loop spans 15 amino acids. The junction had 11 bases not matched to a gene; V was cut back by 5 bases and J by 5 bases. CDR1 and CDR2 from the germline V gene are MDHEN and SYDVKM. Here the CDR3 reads CASSRPRGSGTEAFF. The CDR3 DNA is TGTGCCAGCAGTCGCCCCAGGGGGAGCGGGACTGAAGCTTTCTTT.

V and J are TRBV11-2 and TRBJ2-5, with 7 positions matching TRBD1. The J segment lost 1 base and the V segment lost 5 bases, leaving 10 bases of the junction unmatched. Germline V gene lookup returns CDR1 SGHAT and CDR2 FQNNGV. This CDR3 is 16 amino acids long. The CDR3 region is CASSEITRTGQETQYF. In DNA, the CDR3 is TGTGCCAGCAGCGAGATAACCCGGACAGGCCAAGAGACCCAGTACTTC. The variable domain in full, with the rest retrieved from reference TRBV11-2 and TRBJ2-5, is EAGVAQSPRYKIIEKRQSVAFWCNPISGHATLYWYQQILGQGPKLLIQFQNNGVVDDSQLPKDRFSAERLKGVDSTLKIQPAKLEDSAVYLCASSEITRTGQETQYFGPGTRLLVL.

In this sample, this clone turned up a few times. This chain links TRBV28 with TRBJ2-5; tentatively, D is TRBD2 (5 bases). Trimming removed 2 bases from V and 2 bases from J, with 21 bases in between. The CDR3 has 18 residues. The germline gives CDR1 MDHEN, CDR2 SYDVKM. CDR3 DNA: TGTGCCAGCAGTTTAGCCGGGCTAGCCGGGCCGGGGCAAGAGACCCAGTACTTC. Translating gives CASSLAGLAGPGQETQYF.

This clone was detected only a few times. The CDR3 bases are TGTGCCAGCAGCCTCCGGACACCTAAAGCTTTGGCGGGAGACCCGGGAAGCACCGGGGAGCTGTTTTTT. This encodes CASSLRTPKALAGDPGSTGELFF. The chain recombines TRBV6-2 or TRBV6-3 with TRBJ2-2, with 7 bases that match TRBD2. The germline V gene has CDR1 MNHEY and CDR2 SVGEGT. V was clipped by 6 bases and J by 4 bases; unmatched bases: 32. This CDR3 contains 23 residues.

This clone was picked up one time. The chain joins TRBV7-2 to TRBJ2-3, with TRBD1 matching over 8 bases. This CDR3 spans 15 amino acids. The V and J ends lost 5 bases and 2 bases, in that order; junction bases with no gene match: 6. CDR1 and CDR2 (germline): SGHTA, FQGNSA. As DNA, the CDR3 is TGTGCCAGCAGCCTTCGACAGGGGATCACAGATACGCAGTATTTT. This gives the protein CASSLRQGITDTQYF.

CDR3 residues: CASSITYPSSYNSPLHF. For the CDR3, the DNA is TGTGCCAGCAGCATCACCTACCCTAGCTCCTATAATTCACCCCTCCACTTT. J is TRBJ1-6 and V is TRBV5-4; no clear D. With 4 bases removed from V and 0 bases from J, the gap between germline ends came to 14 bases. The CDR3 has 17 amino acids. Looked up from germline, CDR1 is SGHNT and CDR2 is YYREEE (reference sequence). Using reference TRBV5-4 and TRBJ1-6 for the parts outside the CDR3, the full variable domain is ETGVTQSPTHLIKTRGQQVTLRCSSQSGHNTVSWYQQALGQGPQFIFQYYREEENGRGNFPPRFSGLQFPNYSSELNVNALELDDSALYLCASSITYPSSYNSPLHFGNGTRLTVT.

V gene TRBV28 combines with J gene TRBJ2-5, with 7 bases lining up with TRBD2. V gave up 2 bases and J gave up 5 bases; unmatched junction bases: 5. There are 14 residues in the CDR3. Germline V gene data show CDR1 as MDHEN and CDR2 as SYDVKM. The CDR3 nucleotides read TGTGCCAGCAGTTTAATGGGGGGAGGGGAGACCCAGTACTTC. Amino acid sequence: CASSLMGGGETQYF.

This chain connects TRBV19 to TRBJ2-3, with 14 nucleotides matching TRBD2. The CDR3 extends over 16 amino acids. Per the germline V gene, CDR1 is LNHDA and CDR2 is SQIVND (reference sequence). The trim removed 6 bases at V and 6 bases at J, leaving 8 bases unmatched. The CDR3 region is CASSPGLAGVRDTQYF. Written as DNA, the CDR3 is TGTGCCAGTAGCCCGGGACTAGCGGGAGTAAGGGATACGCAGTATTTT.

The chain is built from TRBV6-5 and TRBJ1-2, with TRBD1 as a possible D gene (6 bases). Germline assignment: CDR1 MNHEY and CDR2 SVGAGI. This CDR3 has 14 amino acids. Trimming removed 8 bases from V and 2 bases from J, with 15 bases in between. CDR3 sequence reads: CASWDIGRNYGYTF. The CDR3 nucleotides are TGTGCCAGCTGGGACATCGGGCGAAACTATGGCTACACCTTC.

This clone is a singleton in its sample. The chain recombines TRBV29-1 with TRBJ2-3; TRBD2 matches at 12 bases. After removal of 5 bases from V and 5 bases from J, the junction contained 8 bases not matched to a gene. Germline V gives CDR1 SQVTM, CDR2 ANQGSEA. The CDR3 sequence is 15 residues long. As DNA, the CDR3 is TGCAGCGTTCTCAGGACTAGCGGGACCTTAGATACGCAGTATTTT. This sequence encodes CSVLRTSGTLDTQYF.

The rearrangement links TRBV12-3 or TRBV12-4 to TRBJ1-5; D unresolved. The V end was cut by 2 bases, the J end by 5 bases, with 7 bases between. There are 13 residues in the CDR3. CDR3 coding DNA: TGTGCCAGCAGTTTACGGTTTGATCAGCCCCAGCATTTT. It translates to CASSLRFDQPQHF.

CDR3 bases: TGTGCCAGCAGCTTAGAAAGCGGGCAAAGCTCCTACGAGCAGTACTTC. It yields the protein CASSLESGQSSYEQYF. The gene calls are TRBV7-8 and TRBJ2-7; a weak D match, TRBD2 (6 bases). The CDR3 is 16 amino acids. V shed 1 base and J shed 0 bases, with 13 bases lying between them. Germline lookup yields CDR1 SGHVS and CDR2 FQNEAQ.

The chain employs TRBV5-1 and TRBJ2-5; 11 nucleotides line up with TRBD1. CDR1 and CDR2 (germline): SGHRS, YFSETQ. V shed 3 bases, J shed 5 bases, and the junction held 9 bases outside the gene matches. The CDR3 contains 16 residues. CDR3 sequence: CASSSIGTGGLETQYF. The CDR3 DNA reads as TGCGCCAGCAGCTCAATTGGGACAGGGGGGTTGGAGACCCAGTACTTC.